This paragraph reports one T cell receptor beta chain. The sample originates from a study of blood T cell repertoires in COVID-19. Recruited during active infection, patients (from Seattle) were subsequently followed longitudinally. Assay used: immunoSEQ multiplex PCR; TCRdb lists only in-frame clones, some missing. The table includes 350,000 to 450,000 clones, about nine tenths detected once. This TCR was sampled from a woman aged 40 to 50 with COVID-19, enrolled during active disease. Sample: peripheral blood.

Here the CDR3 DNA reads TGTGCCAGCAGTAATGAGGCCCCTTTCAGTTCACCCCTCCACTTT. Its protein product is CASSNEAPFSSPLHF. The chain has TRBV2 and TRBJ1-6; D is undetermined. The germline V gene has CDR1 SNHLY and CDR2 FYNNEI. V shed 5 bases and J shed 9 bases, with 17 bases lying between them. The CDR3 covers 15 residues.